These 6 T cell receptor beta chains were sequenced from one sample in a study of vaccination and CD4 T cells after COVID-19. Treatment meaning: roughly 11-day PBMC culture with coronavirus spike peptide pools or control peptides (ViraFEST assay). These receptors have no known antigen. The Oncomine TCR Beta short-read assay was what sequenced the DNA obtained from cultured CD4+ T cells. In TCRdb, the PCR reads were re-called with MiXCR into one record per CDR3 protein. The sample consists of 15,000 to 20,000 distinct CDR3 sequences, 29% of them appearing once. Sequenced input: cultured CD4+ T cells from blood. These receptor sequences come from a human donor with COVID-19.

V gene TRBV20-1 combines with J gene TRBJ1-3; 7 bases agree with TRBD1. The germline V gene has CDR1 DFQATT and CDR2 SNEGSKA (reference sequence). The J segment lost 7 bases and the V segment lost 6 bases, leaving 6 bases of the junction unmatched. This CDR3 region has 12 residues. The DNA for the CDR3 is TGCAGTGCCAGGAGGGGGCTGAACACCATATATTTT. This translates into CSARRGLNTIYF.

The rearrangement uses TRBV4-3 and TRBJ2-7, with TRBD1 as a possible D gene (5 bases). The germline V gene has CDR1 LGHNA and CDR2 YSLEER. The CDR3 consists of 13 residues. The germline V and J ends were trimmed by 3 bases and 7 bases, with 13 bases remaining between them. The chain's CDR3 is CASSQSGSQEQYF. In DNA, the CDR3 is TGCGCCAGCAGCCAGTCAGGGTCACAGGAGCAGTACTTC.

The rearrangement joins TRBV5-1 to TRBJ2-2; possibly TRBD1 for D (6 bases). The CDR3 totals 15 residues. V was trimmed by 3 bases and J by 4 bases, leaving 13 bases between them. The germline V gene encodes CDR1 SGHRS and CDR2 YFSETQ. Here the CDR3 DNA reads TGCGCCAGCAGCTACGGGACAATCGGCACCGGGGAGCTGTTTTTT. Encoded protein: CASSYGTIGTGELFF.

The genes are TRBV6-1 and TRBJ2-2; 7 bases are a match to TRBD2. Unmatched junction bases numbered 6, after V lost 8 bases and J lost 3 bases. The CDR3 length is 14 residues. CDR1 and CDR2 (germline): MNHNS, SASEGT. CDR3 DNA sequence: TGTGCCAGCTCCAGCGGGGACCACACCGGGGAGCTGTTTTTT. Its protein product is CASSSGDHTGELFF.

The chain employs TRBV10-3 and TRBJ2-3; possibly TRBD2 for D (5 bases). The CDR3 has 14 amino acids. Per germline, CDR1 ENHRY and CDR2 SYGVKD. Trimming pared 3 bases from V and 5 bases from J, leaving 12 bases between. CDR3: CAISDSERRDTQYF. The CDR3 DNA is TGTGCCATCAGTGACTCGGAGCGGCGAGATACGCAGTATTTT.

This clonotype was counted between two and nine times. V usage is TRBV20-1 and J usage is TRBJ2-1, with D possibly matching TRBD2 (6 bases). This CDR3 has 14 amino acids. V was trimmed by 6 bases and J by 2 bases, leaving 14 bases between them. Germline V gene data show CDR1 as DFQATT and CDR2 as SNEGSKA (reference sequence). The CDR3 DNA reads TGCAGTGCCGAGCCTAGCGTTACCTACAATGAGCAGTTCTTC. Its translation: CSAEPSVTYNEQFF.